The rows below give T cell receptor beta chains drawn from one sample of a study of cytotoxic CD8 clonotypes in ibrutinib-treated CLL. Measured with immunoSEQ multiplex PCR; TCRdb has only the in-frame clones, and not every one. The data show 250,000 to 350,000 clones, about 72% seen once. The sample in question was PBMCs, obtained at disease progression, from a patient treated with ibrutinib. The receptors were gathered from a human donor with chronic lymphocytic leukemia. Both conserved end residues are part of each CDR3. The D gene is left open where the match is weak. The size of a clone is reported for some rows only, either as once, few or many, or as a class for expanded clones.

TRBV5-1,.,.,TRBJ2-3,TGCGCCAGCAGCAGCCCACAGACAGCAGATACGCAGTATTTT,CASSSPQTADTQYF
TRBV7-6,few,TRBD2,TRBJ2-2,TGTGCCAGCAGCACCGCGGGACTAGGGATCGGGGAGCTGTTTTTT,CASSTAGLGIGELFF
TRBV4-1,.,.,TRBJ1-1,TGCGCCAGCAGCCAAGAAGGTCCGGCCACAGAAGCTTTCTTT,CASSQEGPATEAFF
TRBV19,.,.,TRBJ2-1,TGTGCCAGCGCAATAAGCGGCTACTCCTACAATGAGCAGTTCTTC,CASAISGYSYNEQFF
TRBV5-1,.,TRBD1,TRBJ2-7,TGCGCCAGCAGCTTGGTGAGGGACAGCACCTCTGGGCAGTACTTC,CASSLVRDSTSGQYF
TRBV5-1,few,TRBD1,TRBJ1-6,TGCGCCAGCAGCTTGGTAGGTGGGACAGGGGGCTCACCCCTCCACTTT,CASSLVGGTGGSPLHF
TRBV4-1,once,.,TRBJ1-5,TGCGCCAGCAGCCAAGACGCGACCTCAACCAAGGGGCAAGGCAATCAGCCCCAGCATTTT,CASSQDATSTKGQGNQPQHF
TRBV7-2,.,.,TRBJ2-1,TGTGCCAGCAGCTTATTTGGGTACAATGAGCAGTTCTTC,CASSLFGYNEQFF
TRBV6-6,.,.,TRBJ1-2,TGTGCCAGCAGTTACTCTAGGGACAACTATGGCTACACCTTC,CASSYSRDNYGYTF
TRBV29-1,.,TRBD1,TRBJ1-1,TGCAGCGTAACCGGGACAGGGGTTAACACTGAAGCTTTCTTT,CSVTGTGVNTEAFF
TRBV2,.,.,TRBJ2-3,TGTGCCAGCAGAGGACGCTTAGGGCAGGAGTATTTT,CASRGRLGQEYF
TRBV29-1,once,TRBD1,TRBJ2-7,TGCAGCGTGGGACAGGGGGCGGGGGAGCAGTACTTC,CSVGQGAGEQYF
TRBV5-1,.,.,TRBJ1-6,TGCGCCAGCAGCTTGGTGTCAGCCAATTCACCCCTCCACTTT,CASSLVSANSPLHF
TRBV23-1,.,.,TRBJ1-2,TGCGCCAGCAGTCAATCGTACGGAGGGTATGGCTACACCTTC,CASSQSYGGYGYTF
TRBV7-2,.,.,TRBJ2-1,TGTGCCAGCAGCCCGAGCCCCTGGTGGACCTACAATGAGCAGTTCTTC,CASSPSPWWTYNEQFF
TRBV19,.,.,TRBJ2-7,TGTGCCAGTAGTATGGGAGGAGGGGGCGCCGTTTCCTACGAGCAGTACTTC,CASSMGGGGAVSYEQYF
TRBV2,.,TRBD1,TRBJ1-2,TGTGCCAGCGGGGGACGGGACAGGGAACTTGGCTACACCTTC,CASGGRDRELGYTF
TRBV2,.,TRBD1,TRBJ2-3,TGTGCCAGCAACGGGGGAGGGACAGGGCATGGGGATACGCAGTATTTT,CASNGGGTGHGDTQYF
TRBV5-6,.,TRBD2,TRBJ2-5,TGTGCCAGCAGCCTGGGGCGGGGGGGCCCCTCAGAGACCCAGTACTTC,CASSLGRGGPSETQYF
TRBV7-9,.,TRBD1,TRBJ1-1,TGTGCCAGCAGCTTACGGAGACAGGGGCCGTCCACTGAAGCTTTCTTT,CASSLRRQGPSTEAFF
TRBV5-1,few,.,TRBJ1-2,TGCGCCAGCAGCTTGGAGGGGGTTGGGAACTATGGCTACACCTTC,CASSLEGVGNYGYTF
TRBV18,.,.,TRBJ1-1,TGTGCCAGCTCACCACTTTTAGGGCACACTGAAGCTTTCTTT,CASSPLLGHTEAFF
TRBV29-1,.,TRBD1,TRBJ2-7,TGCAGCGCTCAGACAGGGAGCTCCTACGAGCAGTACTTC,CSAQTGSSYEQYF
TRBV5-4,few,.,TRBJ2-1,TGTGCCACAGGGACTCGGGACAATGAGCAGTTCTTC,CATGTRDNEQFF
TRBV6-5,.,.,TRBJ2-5,TGTGCCAGCAGCCGGACAGTCCAAGAGACCCAGTACTTC,CASSRTVQETQYF
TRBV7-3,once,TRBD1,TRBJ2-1,TGTGCCAGCAGGAAAGACAGGGGGCGGAATGAGCAGTTCTTC,CASRKDRGRNEQFF
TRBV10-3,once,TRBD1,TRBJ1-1,TGTGCCATCAGGGAGACAGGGTCTGAAGCTTTCTTT,CAIRETGSEAFF
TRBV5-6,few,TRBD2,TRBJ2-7,TGTGCCAGCAGCACCGCGGGAGCCCCCTACGAGCAGTACTTC,CASSTAGAPYEQYF
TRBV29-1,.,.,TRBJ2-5,TGCAGCGTTGAATTCCGGAGGTACCAAGAGACCCAGTACTTC,CSVEFRRYQETQYF
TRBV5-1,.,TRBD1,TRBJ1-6,TGCGCCAGCCGCAGTCGGCCTCAGGGGGGAAATTCACCCCTCCACTTT,CASRSRPQGGNSPLHF
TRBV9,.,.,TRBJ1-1,TGTGCCAGCAGCGTAGTTGGGAGCACTGAAGCTTTCTTT,CASSVVGSTEAFF